What follows are 19 T cell receptor beta chains derived from one specimen sequenced in a study of control samples from healthy donors and cancer patients. Sequenced by immunoSEQ multiplex PCR; TCRdb stores in-frame clones only, minus some. The repertoire consists of tens of thousands of clones, with about 87% occurring once and the leading ten covering 1.5% to 2%. Sequencing input: PBMCs. These receptors came from a woman aged 55-75 years with head and neck cancer.

The chain uses TRBV7-6 and TRBJ2-7, with D possibly TRBD1 on 6 matching bases. The CDR3 runs 15 residues. Per the germline V gene, CDR1 is SGHVS and CDR2 is FNYEAQ. Trimming removed 0 bases at V and 3 bases at J, with 12 bases between. CDR3 coding DNA: TGTGCCAGCAGCTTAGCGTCCACAGGGATCTACGAGCAGTACTTC. Translating gives CASSLASTGIYEQYF.

The chain joins TRBV3-1 (or the pseudogene TRBV3-2) to TRBJ1-2; weak D call: TRBD1 (5 bases). The CDR3 covers 17 residues. Germline CDR1 reads LGHDT; CDR2 reads YNNKEL (reference sequence). V was cut by 1 base and J by 0 bases, with 15 bases left in between. In nucleotides, the CDR3 is TGTGCCAGCAGCCAAGGGGGCGGCTCTCTAGCTAACTATGGCTACACCTTC. Residues: CASSQGGGSLANYGYTF.

The rearrangement links TRBV19 to TRBJ2-3; D is unresolved. The germline V and J ends were trimmed by 8 bases and 2 bases, with 5 bases remaining between them. CDR3 length: 11 residues. Germline-derived CDR1 and CDR2 are LNHDA and SQIVND (reference sequence). CDR3 region: CASSNTDTQYF. In nucleotides, the CDR3 is TGTGCCAGTTCGAACACAGATACGCAGTATTTT.

V gene TRBV10-3 combines with J gene TRBJ2-1; 9 bases are shared with TRBD1. J gave up 6 bases and V 4 bases, and 10 bases lay outside the gene matches. The germline V gene has CDR1 ENHRY and CDR2 SYGVKD. This CDR3 has 16 residues. In DNA, the CDR3 is TGTGCCATCAGTGTTGGGGGACAGGGAGGACTCAATGAGCAGTTCTTC. This translates into CAISVGGQGGLNEQFF.

The rearrangement joins TRBV7-8 to TRBJ2-1, with 14 bases identical to TRBD2. CDR1 is SGHVS and CDR2 is FQNEAQ in the germline V gene. This CDR3 region has 16 residues. The V segment lost 1 base and the J segment 9 bases; nucleotides outside the gene matches: 5. CDR3 amino acids: CASSLVTSGRAREQFF. In DNA form, the CDR3 reads TGTGCCAGCAGCTTAGTGACTAGCGGGAGGGCGCGTGAGCAGTTCTTC.

The genes are TRBV18 and TRBJ2-3; 10 bases are a match to TRBD2. The J segment lost 2 bases and the V segment lost 1 base, leaving 6 bases of the junction unmatched. CDR3 length equals 17 residues. Germline CDR1 is KGHSH and CDR2 is LQKENI. CDR3 protein: CASSPLSSGSSTDTQYF. The CDR3 DNA is TGTGCCAGCTCACCACTTTCTAGCGGGAGTTCCACAGATACGCAGTATTTT.

V is TRBV4-1 and J is TRBJ2-7; D ambiguous. Trimming stripped 1 base from V and 0 bases from J, with 7 bases between. Germline V CDR1 and CDR2: MGHRA, YSYEKL. This CDR3 has 14 amino acids. CDR3 coding DNA: TGCGCCAGCAGCCAAGTTCCGACCTCCTACGAGCAGTACTTC. Its protein is CASSQVPTSYEQYF.

The genes are TRBV3-1 (or the pseudogene TRBV3-2) and TRBJ1-4; D remains unclear. V lost 4 bases, J lost 5 bases, and 23 bases lay in between. CDR1 is LGHDT, CDR2 YNNKEL, per germline (reference sequence). This CDR3 region has 18 residues. CDR3 loop: CASSPGRVALGTNEKLFF. The CDR3 bases are TGTGCCAGCAGCCCCGGGCGGGTAGCCTTGGGAACAAATGAAAAACTGTTTTTT.

The chain employs TRBV11-1 and TRBJ2-3, with TRBD2 matching 13 bases. Germline CDR1 is SGHAT and CDR2 is FQDESV (reference sequence). CDR3 length: 16 amino acids. V trimming: 6 bases; J trimming: 1 base; junction bases outside the gene matches: 4. This CDR3 is CASSPGTSGGTDTQYF. The DNA of the CDR3 is TGTGCCAGCAGTCCCGGGACTAGCGGGGGCACAGATACGCAGTATTTT. The full variable domain, in which reference TRBV11-1 and TRBJ2-3 provide the parts outside the CDR3, is EAEVAQSPRYKITEKSQAVAFWCDPISGHATLYWYRQILGQGPELLVQFQDESVVDDSQLPKDRFSAERLKGVDSTLKIQPAELGDSAMYLCASSPGTSGGTDTQYFGPGTRLTVL.

The gene calls are TRBV11-2 and TRBJ1-1; 8 bases agree with TRBD1. The CDR3 extends over 17 amino acids. The germline V gene has CDR1 SGHAT and CDR2 FQNNGV. The ends lost 5 bases at V and 7 bases at J; junction bases unmatched: 18. CDR3 in amino acids: CASSQAGQGASEFEAFF. For the CDR3, the DNA is TGTGCCAGCAGCCAAGCTGGACAGGGTGCCTCGGAATTTGAAGCTTTCTTT.

This clone was detected only once. This sequence joins TRBV10-3 and TRBJ1-4; TRBD1 agrees at 7 bases. The junction had 8 bases not matched to a gene; V was cut back by 6 bases and J by 7 bases. CDR1 and CDR2 from the germline V gene are ENHRY and SYGVKD. The CDR3 spans 14 residues. CDR3 sequence: CAIRGGTEGEKLFF. DNA for the CDR3: TGTGCCATCAGGGGGGGGACAGAGGGTGAAAAACTGTTTTTT.

This clone was seen a few times. The chain joins TRBV7-2 to TRBJ2-5; no clear D. Germline V lookup: CDR1 SGHTA, CDR2 FQGNSA. This CDR3 region has 14 residues. V was trimmed by 4 bases and J by 2 bases, leaving 11 bases between them. CDR3 in amino acids: CASSSPPGQETQYF. CDR3 nucleotide sequence: TGTGCCAGCAGCTCCCCCCCCGGTCAAGAGACCCAGTACTTC.

This chain connects TRBV29-1 to TRBJ2-5; D may match TRBD1 or TRBD2 (7 bases each). CDR1 is SQVTM and CDR2 is ANQGSEA in the germline V gene. Trimming took 6 bases from V and 1 from J, leaving 18 bases between them. This CDR3 has 15 residues. CDR3 coding DNA: TGCAGCGTGGCAACAGGGGAGGGGGGCCAAGAGACCCAGTACTTC. Translated, it gives CSVATGEGGQETQYF.

The chain couples TRBV9 to TRBJ2-7; TRBD2 matches 7 bases. The CDR3 runs 17 residues. From germline, CDR1 is SGDLS and CDR2 YYNGEE. Trimming removed 0 bases from V and 2 bases from J; junction bases left unmatched: 11. As DNA, the CDR3 is TGTGCCAGCAGCGTAGGGTTCGGGGGAGGGAGTCCCTACGAGCAGTACTTC. As protein: CASSVGFGGGSPYEQYF.

The table lists this clone with a count of one. The chain employs TRBV2 and TRBJ2-5; the match to TRBD2 covers 8 bases. The V gene's germline CDR1 is SNHLY and CDR2 FYNNEI. J lost 2 bases, V lost 4 bases, and 6 bases had no gene match. CDR3 size: 15 residues. This CDR3 is CASSASGTSQETQYF. In DNA form, the CDR3 reads TGTGCCAGCAGTGCCTCCGGGACTAGTCAAGAGACCCAGTACTTC.

This clone was counted a single time. This rearrangement joins TRBV15 to TRBJ2-3; D gene ambiguous. V was pared by 1 base and J by 5 bases, with 4 bases between. Germline-derived CDR1 and CDR2 are LNHNV and YYDKDF (reference sequence). The CDR3 spans 12 residues. The CDR3: CATSRVKDTQYF. The DNA for the CDR3 is TGTGCCACCAGCAGAGTTAAAGATACGCAGTATTTT. The full variable domain, its missing parts supplied by reference TRBV15 and TRBJ2-3, is DAMVIQNPRYQVTQFGKPVTLSCSQTLNHNVMYWYQQKSSQAPKLLFHYYDKDFNNEADTPDNFQSRRPNTSFCFLDIRSPGLGDTAMYLCATSRVKDTQYFGPGTRLTVL.

This chain links TRBV28 with TRBJ1-2; no definite D call. Trimming stripped 7 bases from V and 4 bases from J, with 13 bases between. This CDR3 has 13 residues. The germline V gene encodes CDR1 MDHEN and CDR2 SYDVKM. CDR3 nucleotides: TGTGCCAGCAACATGGGGAACTTCTATGGCTACACCTTC. Protein: CASNMGNFYGYTF.

The V gene is TRBV25-1, the J gene TRBJ2-1; the match to TRBD1 covers 7 bases. The CDR3 has 15 amino acids. The V segment lost 3 bases and the J segment 3 bases; nucleotides outside the gene matches: 5. Germline CDR1 is MGHDK and CDR2 is SYGVNS. CDR3 bases: TGTGCCAGCAGTGACACCGGGACAGTCTACAATGAGCAGTTCTTC. Amino acid sequence: CASSDTGTVYNEQFF.

CDR3 residues: CASSQDLGQIGEQYF. For the CDR3, the DNA is TGTGCCAGCAGCCAAGATCTAGGGCAGATCGGCGAGCAGTACTTC. V is TRBV4-2 and J is TRBJ2-7; D unclear. CDR1 is LGHNA, CDR2 YNFKEQ, per germline. Trimming took off 0 bases at V and 6 bases at J, with 15 bases between the two ends. The CDR3 has 15 residues.